These T cell receptor beta chains were read from a single sample in a study of blood T cell repertoires in COVID-19. The method was immunoSEQ multiplex PCR; TCRdb's version includes in-frame clones alone and lacks a portion of them. The sample lists some 22,000 clones, 80% to 90% occurring once. The source material was peripheral blood. Receptor source: a human donor with active COVID-19. The donor label of this sample is uncertain. Both conserved end residues are part of each CDR3. The D gene is left open where the match is weak. Rows give clone size only sometimes, using once, few, many, or a class for an expanded clone.

V gene	D gene	clone size	J gene	CDR3 DNA	CDR3 protein
TRBV2	TRBD2	once	TRBJ2-4	TGTGCCAGCTCAGGGCGGGGGGACAAAAACATTCAGTACTTC	CASSGRGDKNIQYF
TRBV29-1	-	-	TRBJ2-7	TGCAGCGCTGGTACGGACTACTCCTACGAGCAGTACTTC	CSAGTDYSYEQYF
TRBV2	-	-	TRBJ2-1	TGTGCCAGCAGTGATAATCCTAGTATCCCCTACAATGAGCAGTTCTTC	CASSDNPSIPYNEQFF
TRBV9	TRBD1	-	TRBJ2-7	TGTGCCAGCAGCCCCCGGGGGACAGGGATCTACGAGCAGTACTTC	CASSPRGTGIYEQYF
TRBV19	TRBD1	-	TRBJ1-1	TGTGCCAGTAGTCCTGGGCGGGACAGGGGGTCGAAAGCTTTCTTT	CASSPGRDRGSKAFF
TRBV11-1	-	-	TRBJ1-1	TGTGCCAGCAAACGGGGGGATACTGAAGCTTTCTTT	CASKRGDTEAFF
TRBV5-6	TRBD1	-	TRBJ1-2	TGTGCCAGCAGCCACGGGACAGGGGGAGACTATGGCTACACCTTC	CASSHGTGGDYGYTF
TRBV6-2/TRBV6-3	TRBD1	few	TRBJ1-1	TGTGCCAGCAGTTACGGACTCGGGACAGGGATGGTGAACACTGAAGCTTTCTTT	CASSYGLGTGMVNTEAFF
TRBV2	-	-	TRBJ1-4	TGTGCCAGCAGTGAAACAGGTTCCTTCTCCGTGAAACTGTTTTTT	CASSETGSFSVKLFF
TRBV5-1	-	once	TRBJ1-1	TGCGCCAGCCTACTCGATGGGGCCAACACTGAAGCTTTCTTT	CASLLDGANTEAFF
TRBV27	TRBD2	-	TRBJ2-3	TGTGCCAGCAGTTTAGAAGGCCCCTTCCGAGCGGGAGCCGCAGATACGCAGTATTTT	CASSLEGPFRAGAADTQYF
TRBV19	TRBD1	-	TRBJ1-5	TGTGCCAGTAGTTCCCAGGACAGGGTTGAGGATCAGCCCCAGCATTTT	CASSSQDRVEDQPQHF
TRBV5-1	TRBD1	-	TRBJ2-5	TGCGCCAGCCGCCCCGGACAGGAAGAGACCCAGTACTTC	CASRPGQEETQYF
TRBV11-3	TRBD2	-	TRBJ2-2	TGTGCCAGCAGCTTAGAAAGGGGACTAGCGGGACGAACCGGGGAGCTGTTTTTT	CASSLERGLAGRTGELFF
TRBV9	-	few	TRBJ1-5	TGTGCCAGCAGCGTAGGAGCGGTTGGGGATCAGCCCCAGCATTTT	CASSVGAVGDQPQHF
TRBV7-9	TRBD1	few	TRBJ1-3	TGTGCCAGCAGCCTCCGGGACAGGGTTACCTCTGGAAACACCATATATTTT	CASSLRDRVTSGNTIYF